This TCR beta chain came from a study of blood T cell repertoires in COVID-19. Across the study: Material from acute and convalescent COVID-19 was sourced from the United States, Italy and Spain. T cells, B-cell-depleted T cells, or PBMCs provided the cDNA or gDNA that served as material.

The CDR3 sequence is 13 residues long. Trimming took 4 bases from V and 2 from J, leaving 8 bases between them. Germline-derived CDR1 and CDR2 are LNHDA and SQIVND (reference sequence). In the authors' workflow: Reference gene primer amplification gave estimated nucleated cell counts. Only in-frame clones appear in the TCRdb table, and some are missing; sequencing was by immunoSEQ multiplex PCR. V and J calls and clone size are those listed in that table; D and trimming were worked out from the DNA. The repertoire consists of 200,000 to 300,000 clones, with around 80% occurring once and the leading ten covering about 1.9%.

The sequenced sample was peripheral blood. The J gene is TRBJ2-5, the V gene TRBV19; D is perhaps TRBD2 (5 bases). This TCR was recovered from an elderly woman with acute or convalescent COVID-19. This chain's CDR3 is CASSSLAQETQYF. For the CDR3, the DNA is TGTGCCAGTAGTAGCCTAGCACAAGAGACCCAGTACTTC.